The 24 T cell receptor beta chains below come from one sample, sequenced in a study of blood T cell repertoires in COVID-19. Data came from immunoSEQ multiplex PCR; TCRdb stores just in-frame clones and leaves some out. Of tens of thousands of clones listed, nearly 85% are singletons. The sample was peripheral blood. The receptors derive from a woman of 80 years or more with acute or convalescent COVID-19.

CDR3 region: CASSFPGLAGGPRYNEQFF. Here the CDR3 DNA reads TGTGCCAGCAGCTTCCCGGGACTAGCGGGAGGGCCAAGATACAATGAGCAGTTCTTC. The V and J genes are TRBV5-6 and TRBJ2-1; 16 nucleotides align to TRBD2. J gave up 4 bases and V 2 bases, and 9 bases lay outside the gene matches. The CDR3 extends over 19 amino acids. CDR1 is SGHDT, CDR2 YYEEEE, per germline.

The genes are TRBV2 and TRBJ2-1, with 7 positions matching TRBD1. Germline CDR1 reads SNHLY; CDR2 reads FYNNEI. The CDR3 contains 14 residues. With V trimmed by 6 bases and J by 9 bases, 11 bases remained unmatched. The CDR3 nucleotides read TGTGCCAGCAGACAGTCGACAGGGTACGGTGAGCAGTTCTTC. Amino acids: CASRQSTGYGEQFF.

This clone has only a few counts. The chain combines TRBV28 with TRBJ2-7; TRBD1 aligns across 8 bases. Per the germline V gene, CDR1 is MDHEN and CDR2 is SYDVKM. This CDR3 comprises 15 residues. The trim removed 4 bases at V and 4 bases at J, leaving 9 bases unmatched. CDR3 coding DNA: TGTGCCAGCAGTTCGACAGGGGATAGGGCTTACGAGCAGTACTTC. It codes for CASSSTGDRAYEQYF. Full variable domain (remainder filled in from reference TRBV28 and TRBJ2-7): DVKVTQSSRYLVKRTGEKVFLECVQDMDHENMFWYRQDPGLGLRLIYFSYDVKMKEKGDIPEGYSVSREKKERFSLILESASTNQTSMYLCASSSTGDRAYEQYFGPGTRLTVT.

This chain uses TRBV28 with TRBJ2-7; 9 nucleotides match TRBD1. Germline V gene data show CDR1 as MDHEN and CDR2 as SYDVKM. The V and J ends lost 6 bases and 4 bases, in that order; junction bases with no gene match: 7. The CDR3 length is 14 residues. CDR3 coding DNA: TGTGCCAGCAGAGGACAGGGGAGACCTTACGAGCAGTACTTC. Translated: CASRGQGRPYEQYF.

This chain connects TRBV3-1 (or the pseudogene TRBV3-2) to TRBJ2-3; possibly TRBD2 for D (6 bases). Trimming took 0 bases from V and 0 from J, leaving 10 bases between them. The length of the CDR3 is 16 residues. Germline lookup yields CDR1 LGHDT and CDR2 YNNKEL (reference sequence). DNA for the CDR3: TGTGCCAGCAGCCAAGATCTAGGGACTAGCACAGATACGCAGTATTTT. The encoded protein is CASSQDLGTSTDTQYF.

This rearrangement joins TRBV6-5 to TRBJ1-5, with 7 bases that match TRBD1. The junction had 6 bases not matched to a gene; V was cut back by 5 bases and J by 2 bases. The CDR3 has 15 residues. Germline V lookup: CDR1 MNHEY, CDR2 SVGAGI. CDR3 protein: CASSPRDSGNQPQHF. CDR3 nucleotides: TGTGCCAGCAGTCCTAGGGACAGTGGCAATCAGCCCCAGCATTTT.

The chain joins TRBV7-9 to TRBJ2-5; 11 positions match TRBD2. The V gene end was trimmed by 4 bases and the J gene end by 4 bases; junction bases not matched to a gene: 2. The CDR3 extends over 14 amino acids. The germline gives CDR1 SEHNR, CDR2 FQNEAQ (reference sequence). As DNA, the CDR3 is TGTGCCAGCAGCTCAGGGACTAGCGGAGAGACCCAGTACTTC. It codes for CASSSGTSGETQYF.

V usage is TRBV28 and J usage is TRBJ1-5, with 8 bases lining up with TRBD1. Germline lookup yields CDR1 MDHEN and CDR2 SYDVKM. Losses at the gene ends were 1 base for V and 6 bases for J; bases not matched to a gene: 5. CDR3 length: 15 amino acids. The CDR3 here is CASSLLQGELQPQHF. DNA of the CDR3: TGTGCCAGCAGTTTATTACAGGGGGAGCTTCAGCCCCAGCATTTT.

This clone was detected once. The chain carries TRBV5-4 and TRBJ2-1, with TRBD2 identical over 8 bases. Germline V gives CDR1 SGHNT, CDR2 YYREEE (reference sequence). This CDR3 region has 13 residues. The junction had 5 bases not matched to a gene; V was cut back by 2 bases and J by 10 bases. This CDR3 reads CASSLSGSREQFF. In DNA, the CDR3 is TGTGCCAGCAGCTTAAGCGGGAGTCGCGAGCAGTTCTTC.

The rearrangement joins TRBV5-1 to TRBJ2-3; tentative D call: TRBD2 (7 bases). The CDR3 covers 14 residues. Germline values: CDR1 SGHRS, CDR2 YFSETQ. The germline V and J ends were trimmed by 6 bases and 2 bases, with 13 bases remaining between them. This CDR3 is CASNTGGHTDTQYF. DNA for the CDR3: TGCGCCAGCAACACCGGGGGGCACACAGATACGCAGTATTTT.

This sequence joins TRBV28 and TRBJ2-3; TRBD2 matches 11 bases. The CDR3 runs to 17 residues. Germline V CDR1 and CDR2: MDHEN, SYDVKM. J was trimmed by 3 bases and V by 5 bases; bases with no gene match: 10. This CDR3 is CASSPIAGGPGTDTQYF. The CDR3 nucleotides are TGTGCCAGCAGTCCTATAGCGGGAGGGCCAGGGACAGATACGCAGTATTTT.

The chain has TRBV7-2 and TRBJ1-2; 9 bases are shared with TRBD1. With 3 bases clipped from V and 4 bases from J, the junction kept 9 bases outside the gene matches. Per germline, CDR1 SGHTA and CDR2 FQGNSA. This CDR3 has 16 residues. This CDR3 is CASSFTPGTGSYGYTF. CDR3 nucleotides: TGTGCCAGCAGCTTCACCCCCGGGACAGGGAGCTATGGCTACACCTTC.

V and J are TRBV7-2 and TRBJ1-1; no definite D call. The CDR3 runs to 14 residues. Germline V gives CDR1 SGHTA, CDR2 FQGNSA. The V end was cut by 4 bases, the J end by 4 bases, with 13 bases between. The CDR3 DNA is TGTGCCAGCAGCTCACAGACGTTGGGCACTGAAGCTTTCTTT. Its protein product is CASSSQTLGTEAFF.

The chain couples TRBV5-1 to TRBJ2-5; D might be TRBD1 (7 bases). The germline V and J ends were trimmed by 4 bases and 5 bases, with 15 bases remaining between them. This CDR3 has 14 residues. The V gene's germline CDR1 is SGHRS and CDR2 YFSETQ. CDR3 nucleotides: TGCGCCAGCAGCCCCGGAGGGGGCGACGAGACCCAGTACTTC. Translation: CASSPGGGDETQYF. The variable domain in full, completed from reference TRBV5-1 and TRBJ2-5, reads KAGVTQTPRYLIKTRGQQVTLSCSPISGHRSVSWYQQTPGQGLQFLFEYFSETQRNKGNFPGRFSGRQFSNSRSEMNVSTLELGDSALYLCASSPGGGDETQYFGPGTRLLVL.

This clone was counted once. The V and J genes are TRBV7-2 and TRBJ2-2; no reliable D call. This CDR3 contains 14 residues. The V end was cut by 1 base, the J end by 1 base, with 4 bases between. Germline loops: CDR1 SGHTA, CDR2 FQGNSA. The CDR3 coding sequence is TGTGCCAGCAGCTTAGATATGAACACCGGGGAGCTGTTTTTT. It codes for CASSLDMNTGELFF. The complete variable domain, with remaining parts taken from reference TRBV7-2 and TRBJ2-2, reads GAGVSQSPSNKVTEKGKDVELRCDPISGHTALYWYRQSLGQGLEFLIYFQGNSAPDKSGLPSDRFSAERTGGSVSTLTIQRTQQEDSAVYLCASSLDMNTGELFFGEGSRLTVL.

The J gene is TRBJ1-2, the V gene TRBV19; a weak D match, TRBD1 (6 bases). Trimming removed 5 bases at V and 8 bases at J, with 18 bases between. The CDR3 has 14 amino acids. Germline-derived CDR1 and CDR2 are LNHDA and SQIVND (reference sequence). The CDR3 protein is CASSQTGNSWGYTF. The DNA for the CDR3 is TGTGCCAGTAGTCAAACAGGGAATTCTTGGGGCTACACCTTC.

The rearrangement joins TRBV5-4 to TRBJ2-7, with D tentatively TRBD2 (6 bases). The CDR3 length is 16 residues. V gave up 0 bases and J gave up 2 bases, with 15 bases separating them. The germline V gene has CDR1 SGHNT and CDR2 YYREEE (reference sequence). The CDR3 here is CASSLEQGGGTYEQYF. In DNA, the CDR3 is TGTGCCAGCAGCTTGGAGCAGGGAGGAGGAACCTACGAGCAGTACTTC.

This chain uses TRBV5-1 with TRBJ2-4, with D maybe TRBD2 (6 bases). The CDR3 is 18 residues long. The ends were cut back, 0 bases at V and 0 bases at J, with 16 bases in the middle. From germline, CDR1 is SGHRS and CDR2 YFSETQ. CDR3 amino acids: CASSLEPGALLAKNIQYF. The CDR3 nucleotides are TGCGCCAGCAGCTTGGAACCGGGAGCCCTTCTAGCCAAAAACATTCAGTACTTC. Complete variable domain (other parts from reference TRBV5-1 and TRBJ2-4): KAGVTQTPRYLIKTRGQQVTLSCSPISGHRSVSWYQQTPGQGLQFLFEYFSETQRNKGNFPGRFSGRQFSNSRSEMNVSTLELGDSALYLCASSLEPGALLAKNIQYFGAGTRLSVL.

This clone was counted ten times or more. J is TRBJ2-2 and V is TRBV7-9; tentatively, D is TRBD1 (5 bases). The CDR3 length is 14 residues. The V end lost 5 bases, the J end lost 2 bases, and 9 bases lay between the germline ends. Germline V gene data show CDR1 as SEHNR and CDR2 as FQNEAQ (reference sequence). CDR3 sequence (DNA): TGTGCCAGCAGCCAAGACAGCAACACCGGGGAGCTGTTTTTT. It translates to CASSQDSNTGELFF.

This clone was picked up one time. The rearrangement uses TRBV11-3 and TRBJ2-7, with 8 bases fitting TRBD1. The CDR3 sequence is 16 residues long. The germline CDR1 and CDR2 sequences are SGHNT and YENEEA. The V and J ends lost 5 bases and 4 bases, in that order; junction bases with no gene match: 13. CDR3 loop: CASSPRTGHTEYEQYF. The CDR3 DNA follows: TGTGCCAGCAGCCCGAGGACAGGGCATACAGAATACGAGCAGTACTTC.

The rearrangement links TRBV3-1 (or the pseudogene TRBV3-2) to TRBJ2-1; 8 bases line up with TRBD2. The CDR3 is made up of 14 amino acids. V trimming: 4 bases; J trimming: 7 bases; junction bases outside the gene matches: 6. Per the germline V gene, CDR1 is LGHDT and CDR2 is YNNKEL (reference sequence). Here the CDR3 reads CASSPGLARNEQFF. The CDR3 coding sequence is TGTGCCAGCAGCCCCGGACTAGCCAGGAATGAGCAGTTCTTC.

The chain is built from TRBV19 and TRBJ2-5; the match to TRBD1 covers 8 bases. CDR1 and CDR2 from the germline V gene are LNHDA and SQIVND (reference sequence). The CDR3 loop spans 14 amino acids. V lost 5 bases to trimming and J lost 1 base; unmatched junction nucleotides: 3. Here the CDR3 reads CASSSGQGQETQYF. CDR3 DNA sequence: TGTGCCAGTAGTTCTGGACAGGGCCAAGAGACCCAGTACTTC.

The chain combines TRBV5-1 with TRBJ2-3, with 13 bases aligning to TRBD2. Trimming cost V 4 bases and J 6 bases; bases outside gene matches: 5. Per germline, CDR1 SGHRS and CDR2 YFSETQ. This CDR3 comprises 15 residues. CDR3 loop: CASSPRLAGGDTQYF. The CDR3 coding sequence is TGCGCCAGCAGCCCGAGACTAGCGGGAGGTGATACGCAGTATTTT.

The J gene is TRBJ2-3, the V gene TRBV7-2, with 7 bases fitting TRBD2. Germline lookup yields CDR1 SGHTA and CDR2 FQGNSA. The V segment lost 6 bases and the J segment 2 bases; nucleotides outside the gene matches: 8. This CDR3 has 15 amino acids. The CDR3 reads CASRSLADNTDTQYF. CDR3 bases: TGTGCCAGCAGATCCCTAGCGGACAACACAGATACGCAGTATTTT.